The 24 T cell receptor beta chains given below trace back to one sample, sequenced in a study of T cells in Graves' hyperthyroidism and ophthalmopathy. Researchers took RNA transcripts and amplified the TCR beta CDR3 regions from them. Primed by the HTBI set, a first-round RT-PCR was run on the TCR CDR3. TCRdb passed the multiplex PCR reads through MiXCR, listing each CDR3 protein once. Here the sample spans 550,000 to 800,000 distinct CDR3 sequences, approximately 15% being singletons. The material sequenced was blood. Source of these receptors: a man in his fifties with Graves' hyperthyroidism.

The gene calls are TRBV27 and TRBJ2-3; TRBD2 matches 11 bases. V shed 5 bases, J shed 9 bases, and the junction held 10 bases outside the gene matches. Germline V gene data show CDR1 as MNHEY and CDR2 as SMNVEV (reference sequence). The length of the CDR3 is 15 residues. Written as DNA, the CDR3 is TGTGCCAGCAGTGGGGGACTAGCGGCCCTCGGGACGCAGTATTTT. Residues: CASSGGLAALGTQYF.

V is TRBV7-2 and J is TRBJ2-5; 12 bases are a match to TRBD1. Germline V CDR1 and CDR2: SGHTA, FQGNSA. J lost 6 bases, V lost 4 bases, and 12 bases had no gene match. The CDR3 has 17 residues. This CDR3 reads CASSSASGTGGSQTQYF. As DNA, the CDR3 is TGTGCCAGCAGCTCCGCCTCCGGGACAGGGGGCTCACAGACCCAGTACTTC. Filled out from reference TRBV7-2 and TRBJ2-5, the complete variable domain reads GAGVSQSPSNKVTEKGKDVELRCDPISGHTALYWYRQSLGQGLEFLIYFQGNSAPDKSGLPSDRFSAERTGGSVSTLTIQRTQQEDSAVYLCASSSASGTGGSQTQYFGPGTRLLVL.

This clonotype was seen a few times. The CDR3 is CASTQDGTDTQYF. CDR3 DNA sequence: TGTGCCAGCACCCAGGACGGGACAGATACGCAGTATTTT. The gene calls are TRBV6-1 and TRBJ2-3, with no clear D. From germline, CDR1 is MNHNS and CDR2 SASEGT. V was cut by 7 bases and J by 3 bases, with 11 bases left in between. The CDR3 totals 13 residues.

The chain links TRBV29-1 to TRBJ2-1; TRBD2 agrees at 9 bases. Trimming took 8 bases from V and 4 from J; bases not matched to a gene: 12. CDR3 length: 15 residues. Germline CDR1 is SQVTM and CDR2 is ANQGSEA. The CDR3 sequence: CSFNRAGGLYNEQFF. For the CDR3, the DNA is TGCAGCTTCAACCGGGCGGGAGGGTTGTACAATGAGCAGTTCTTC.

V gene TRBV7-2 combines with J gene TRBJ2-1; TRBD2 matches at 7 bases. CDR1 and CDR2 from the germline V gene are SGHTA and FQGNSA. The CDR3 sequence is 19 residues long. J was trimmed by 0 bases and V by 0 bases; bases with no gene match: 11. CDR3 amino acids: CASSLAEGSGTSSYNEQFF. The DNA for the CDR3 is TGTGCCAGCAGCTTAGCGGAGGGGAGCGGGACGTCCTCCTACAATGAGCAGTTCTTC.

This clonotype was seen a few times. This chain links TRBV3-1 with TRBJ2-7; maybe TRBD2 (6 bases). Trimming took off 3 bases at V and 6 bases at J, with 15 bases between the two ends. Germline CDR1 is LGHDT and CDR2 is YNNKEL (reference sequence). This CDR3 has 14 amino acids. DNA for the CDR3: TGTGCCAGCAGCCATTTGGGGGGAAGGGGCGAGCAGTACTTC. This gives the protein CASSHLGGRGEQYF.

This clonotype was picked up many times. This chain joins TRBV28 and TRBJ2-7; D is ambiguous. V dropped 3 bases and J dropped 2 bases, with 8 bases sitting between them. CDR1 MDHEN and CDR2 SYDVKM come from the germline V gene. The CDR3 consists of 13 residues. The DNA for the CDR3 is TGTGCCAGCAGTTTTTTAAACACCTACGAGCAGTACTTC. Residues: CASSFLNTYEQYF.

This clonotype came up many times. The chain joins TRBV28 to TRBJ2-7, with D perhaps TRBD2 (6 bases). Per the germline V gene, CDR1 is MDHEN and CDR2 is SYDVKM. V was clipped by 3 bases and J by 5 bases, with 20 bases between them. The length of the CDR3 is 16 residues. The CDR3 DNA sequence: TGTGCCAGCAGTTTTCTGGGGGGATCGGGAGTCGACGAGCAGTACTTC. Its translation is CASSFLGGSGVDEQYF. The variable domain in full, with the rest retrieved from reference TRBV28 and TRBJ2-7, is DVKVTQSSRYLVKRTGEKVFLECVQDMDHENMFWYRQDPGLGLRLIYFSYDVKMKEKGDIPEGYSVSREKKERFSLILESASTNQTSMYLCASSFLGGSGVDEQYFGPGTRLTVT.

Ten or more counts support this clonotype. The chain carries TRBV12-3 or TRBV12-4 and TRBJ1-1; no clear D gene. The V end was cut by 3 bases, the J end by 1 base, with 9 bases between. This CDR3 contains 14 residues. The DNA of the CDR3 is TGTGCCAGCAGTTTTGACGCCGAGAACACTGAAGCTTTCTTT. As protein: CASSFDAENTEAFF.

This clonotype was observed many times. The chain is built from TRBV2 and TRBJ2-1, with 8 bases aligning to TRBD1. The CDR3 sequence is 13 residues long. Per germline, CDR1 SNHLY and CDR2 FYNNEI. V lost 6 bases and J lost 7; bases outside the gene matches: 5. Here the CDR3 reads CASRRTGWNEQFF. The CDR3 DNA is TGTGCCAGCAGGAGGACAGGGTGGAATGAGCAGTTCTTC.

This chain uses TRBV4-2 with TRBJ2-1; D may be TRBD1 (6 bases). V dropped 0 bases and J dropped 4 bases, with 13 bases sitting between them. The germline CDR1 and CDR2 sequences are LGHNA and YNFKEQ. This CDR3 comprises 16 residues. The CDR3 reads CASSQEGGRGYNEQFF. CDR3 bases: TGTGCCAGCAGCCAAGAAGGGGGTCGGGGTTACAATGAGCAGTTCTTC.

This clonotype was seen only a few times. The chain combines TRBV13 with TRBJ2-5; D uncertain. This CDR3 comprises 14 residues. Germline V CDR1 and CDR2: PRHDT, FYEKMQ (reference sequence). Trimming took off 1 base at V and 4 bases at J, with 10 bases between the two ends. The CDR3 bases are TGTGCCAGCAGCTTAGAGATAGCTGGAGAGACCCAGTACTTC. Residues: CASSLEIAGETQYF.

V is TRBV27 and J is TRBJ2-3; D perhaps matches TRBD2 (6 bases). The CDR3 is 16 residues long. CDR1 MNHEY and CDR2 SMNVEV come from the germline V gene (reference sequence). V lost 3 bases to trimming and J lost 6 bases, with 19 bases between them. This CDR3 is CASSFLGTGLVDTQYF. The CDR3 region has the DNA TGTGCCAGCAGTTTTTTAGGGACTGGGCTTGTGGATACGCAGTATTTT.

The genes are TRBV3-1 and TRBJ2-1; TRBD2 aligns across 10 bases. The V segment lost 0 bases and the J segment 9 bases; nucleotides outside the gene matches: 11. Germline V lookup: CDR1 LGHDT, CDR2 YNNKEL (reference sequence). This CDR3 is 17 amino acids long. The CDR3 sequence is CASSQDPASGRSGEQFF. The CDR3, as DNA: TGTGCCAGCAGCCAAGATCCGGCTAGCGGGAGATCGGGTGAGCAGTTCTTC.

In its sample, this clonotype was seen many times. This chain links TRBV20-1 with TRBJ2-5, with 10 bases aligning to TRBD2. The V segment lost 4 bases and the J segment 2 bases; nucleotides outside the gene matches: 4. The CDR3 runs to 14 residues. The germline V gene encodes CDR1 DFQATT and CDR2 SNEGSKA (reference sequence). CDR3 DNA: TGCAGTGCTACAGCGGGAGGGGCTCAAGAGACCCAGTACTTC. Protein product: CSATAGGAQETQYF.

This clonotype was found many times. The chain is built from TRBV11-2 and TRBJ1-2; 12 nucleotides align to TRBD1. The germline V gene has CDR1 SGHAT and CDR2 FQNNGV. V lost 0 bases, J lost 5 bases, and 10 bases stayed unmatched. The CDR3 has 18 residues. The CDR3 loop is CASSLEGTGGYPFYGYTF. The CDR3 bases are TGTGCCAGCAGCTTAGAAGGGACAGGGGGCTACCCTTTTTATGGCTACACCTTC.

This clonotype showed up many times. This chain connects TRBV7-2 to TRBJ1-2; D may be TRBD1 (6 bases). V lost 1 base to trimming and J lost 6 bases, with 9 bases between them. Germline V gives CDR1 SGHTA, CDR2 FQGNSA. The CDR3 has 13 residues. CDR3 in DNA: TGTGCCAGCAGCTTAGGGCAGGGGAATGGCTACACCTTC. Protein product: CASSLGQGNGYTF.

This clonotype came up many times. The chain uses TRBV7-2 and TRBJ2-2; TRBD1 might be the D (5 bases). The CDR3 covers 14 residues. V shed 4 bases and J shed 2 bases, with 8 bases lying between them. CDR1 and CDR2 from the germline V gene are SGHTA and FQGNSA. The CDR3 DNA sequence: TGTGCCAGCAGCTCGGACATCAACACCGGGGAGCTGTTTTTT. It specifies CASSSDINTGELFF.

This chain uses TRBV7-2 with TRBJ1-5; no definite D call. Trimming shortened V by 1 base and J by 13 bases, and 17 bases separated the two germline ends. Germline V lookup: CDR1 SGHTA, CDR2 FQGNSA. The CDR3 spans 14 residues. CDR3 in amino acids: CASSLGGGQNLQHF. The CDR3 DNA sequence: TGTGCCAGCAGCTTAGGAGGAGGGCAAAACCTTCAGCATTTT.

This clonotype was seen only a few times. V usage is TRBV4-1 and J usage is TRBJ1-5, with no clear D. Germline assignment: CDR1 MGHRA and CDR2 YSYEKL. V dropped 0 bases and J dropped 5 bases, with 5 bases sitting between them. The length of the CDR3 is 13 residues. DNA for the CDR3: TGCGCCAGCAGCCAAGACGGAGATCAGCCCCAGCATTTT. It yields the protein CASSQDGDQPQHF.

Many counts were recorded for this clonotype. The rearrangement uses TRBV28 and TRBJ1-2, with D unclear. The CDR3 consists of 14 residues. Trimming left V 2 bases short and J 6 bases short, with 13 bases between. Per germline, CDR1 MDHEN and CDR2 SYDVKM. The CDR3 DNA follows: TGTGCCAGCAGTTTAACCCCCGAGATCCATGGCTACACCTTC. Translating it yields CASSLTPEIHGYTF.

This clonotype was detected ten times or more. The chain links TRBV19 to TRBJ1-5; TRBD1 matches 8 bases. Germline V gives CDR1 LNHDA, CDR2 SQIVND (reference sequence). After removal of 11 bases from V and 1 base from J, the junction contained 7 bases not matched to a gene. The CDR3 loop spans 14 amino acids. This chain's CDR3 is CAGSTGVSNQPQHF. Written as DNA, the CDR3 is TGTGCCGGGTCGACAGGGGTCAGCAATCAGCCCCAGCATTTT.

This clonotype occurred many times. This chain connects TRBV28 to TRBJ1-5; tentative D call: TRBD1 (6 bases). From germline, CDR1 is MDHEN and CDR2 SYDVKM. The CDR3 consists of 13 residues. The ends were cut back, 9 bases at V and 7 bases at J, with 16 bases in the middle. CDR3 DNA: TGTGCCAGTAACGACAGGTGGGCCCAGCCCCAGCATTTT. Translation: CASNDRWAQPQHF.

This clonotype was seen only a few times. V usage is TRBV5-6 and J usage is TRBJ1-1; D remains unclear. The length of the CDR3 is 14 residues. CDR1 SGHDT and CDR2 YYEEEE come from the germline V gene. V shed 1 base and J shed 4 bases, with 11 bases lying between them. The DNA for the CDR3 is TGTGCCAGCAGCTTGCTGGGTGCCGGCACTGAAGCTTTCTTT. It yields the protein CASSLLGAGTEAFF.